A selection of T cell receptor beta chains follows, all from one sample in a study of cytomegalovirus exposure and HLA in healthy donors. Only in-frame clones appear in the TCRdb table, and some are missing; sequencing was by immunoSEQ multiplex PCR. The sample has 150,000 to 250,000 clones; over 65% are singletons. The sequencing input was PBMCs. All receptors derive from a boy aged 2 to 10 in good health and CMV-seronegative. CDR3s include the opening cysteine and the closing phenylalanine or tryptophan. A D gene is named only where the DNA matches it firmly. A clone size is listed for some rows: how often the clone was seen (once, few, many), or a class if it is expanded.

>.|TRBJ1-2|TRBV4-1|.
CASSQDGRRDAGYGYTF
TGCGCCAGCAGCCAAGATGGTCGCAGGGATGCTGGCTATGGCTACACCTTC
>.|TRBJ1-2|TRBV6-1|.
CASSERARDYGYTF
TGTGCCAGCAGTGAGAGGGCACGAGACTATGGCTACACCTTC
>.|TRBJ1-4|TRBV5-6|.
CASSLQGPDEKLFF
TGTGCCAGCAGCTTACAGGGACCTGATGAAAAACTGTTTTTT
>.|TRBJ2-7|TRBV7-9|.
CASSSPPTGDLPYEQYF
TGTGCCAGCAGCTCGCCCCCCACCGGAGATTTACCCTACGAGCAGTACTTC
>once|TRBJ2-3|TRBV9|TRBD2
CASSVGSGVSTDTQYF
TGTGCCAGCAGCGTAGGTAGCGGGGTGAGCACAGATACGCAGTATTTT
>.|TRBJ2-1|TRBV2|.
CASRKRTDSVYNEQFF
TGTGCCAGCAGGAAGCGGACTGATTCGGTCTACAATGAGCAGTTCTTC
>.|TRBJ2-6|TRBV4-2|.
CASSQEQSGANVLTF
TGTGCCAGCAGCCAAGAACAGAGCGGTGCCAACGTCCTGACTTTC
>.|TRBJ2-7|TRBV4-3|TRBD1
CASSQTGTGHYEQYF
TGCGCCAGCAGCCAAACAGGGACAGGGCACTACGAGCAGTACTTC
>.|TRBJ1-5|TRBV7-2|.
CASSLRGGRGNQPQHF
TGTGCCAGCAGCTTAAGGGGGGGACGTGGCAATCAGCCCCAGCATTTT
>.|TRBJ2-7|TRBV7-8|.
CASSLAGRRYEQYF
TGTGCCAGCAGCTTAGCTGGGAGGAGGTACGAGCAGTACTTC
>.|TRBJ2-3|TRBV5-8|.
CASSLGGDSLSTDTQYF
TGTGCCAGCAGCTTGGGGGGGGACAGCTTAAGCACAGATACGCAGTATTTT
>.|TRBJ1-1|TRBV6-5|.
CASSSSTGNTEAFF
TGTGCCAGCAGTTCGTCGACGGGGAACACTGAAGCTTTCTTT
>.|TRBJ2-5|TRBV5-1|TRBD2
CASSLGLAVPETQYF
TGCGCCAGCAGCTTGGGACTAGCGGTTCCGGAGACCCAGTACTTC
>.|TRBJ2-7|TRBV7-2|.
CASSSAPGSPYEQYF
TGTGCCAGCAGCTCGGCCCCAGGGTCTCCCTACGAGCAGTACTTC
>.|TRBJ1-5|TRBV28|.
CASRESGNQPQHF
TGTGCCAGCAGGGAGTCAGGGAATCAGCCCCAGCATTTT
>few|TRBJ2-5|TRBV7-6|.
CASSHEETQYF
TGTGCCAGCAGCCACGAGGAGACCCAGTACTTC
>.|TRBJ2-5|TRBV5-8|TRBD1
CASSRTGWGYVRETQYF
TGTGCCAGCAGCAGGACAGGTTGGGGGTATGTCCGAGAGACCCAGTACTTC
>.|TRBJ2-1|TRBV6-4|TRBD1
CASSDRQGTKQFF
TGTGCCAGCAGTGACAGACAGGGCACTAAACAGTTCTTC
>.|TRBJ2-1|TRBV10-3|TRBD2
CAISEPMGLAGGNEQFF
TGTGCCATCAGTGAGCCGATGGGACTAGCGGGGGGTAATGAGCAGTTCTTC
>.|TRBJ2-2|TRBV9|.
CASRSDLNTGELFF
TGTGCCAGCAGGTCGGACTTGAACACCGGGGAGCTGTTTTTT
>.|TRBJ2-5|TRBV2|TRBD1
CASSAPGGKETQYF
TGTGCCAGCAGTGCCCCAGGGGGAAAAGAGACCCAGTACTTC
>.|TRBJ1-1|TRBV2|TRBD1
CASSEERTGALNTEAFF
TGTGCCAGCAGTGAAGAGCGGACAGGGGCCCTGAACACTGAAGCTTTCTTT
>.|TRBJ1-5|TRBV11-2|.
CASSLTGRQPQHF
TGTGCCAGCAGCCTAACGGGTCGTCAGCCCCAGCATTTT
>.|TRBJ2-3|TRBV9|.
CASSVSVADRGQYF
TGTGCCAGCAGCGTGTCAGTCGCCGACCGGGGGCAGTATTTT
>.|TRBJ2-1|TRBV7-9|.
CASSLGGAGGNEQFF
TGTGCCAGCAGCTTAGGCGGGGCAGGGGGCAATGAGCAGTTCTTC
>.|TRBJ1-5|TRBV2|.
CASSVPRDLAKETPPNQPQHF
TGTGCCAGCAGTGTCCCCCGGGACTTGGCGAAGGAGACACCACCCAATCAGCCCCAGCATTTT
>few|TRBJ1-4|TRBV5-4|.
CASSFSHATNEKLFF
TGTGCCAGCAGCTTTTCACACGCAACTAATGAAAAACTGTTTTTT
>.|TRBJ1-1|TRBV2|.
CASKQGKNTEAFF
TGTGCCAGCAAGCAGGGGAAGAACACTGAAGCTTTCTTT
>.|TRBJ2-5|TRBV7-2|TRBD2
CASSRQRGLAGAETQYF
TGTGCCAGCAGCAGACAGAGGGGACTAGCGGGGGCAGAGACCCAGTACTTC
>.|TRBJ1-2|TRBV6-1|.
CASRRSTGANYGYTF
TGTGCCAGCAGGCGTTCGACAGGCGCTAACTATGGCTACACCTTC
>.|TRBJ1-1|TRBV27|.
CASSAALRTEAFF
TGTGCCAGCAGCGCGGCCCTTAGGACTGAAGCTTTCTTT
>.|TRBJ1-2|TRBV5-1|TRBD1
CASSYGTANYGYTF
TGCGCCAGCAGCTACGGGACAGCTAACTATGGCTACACCTTC
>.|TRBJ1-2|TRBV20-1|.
CSTRENYGYTF
TGCAGTACCAGGGAAAACTATGGCTACACCTTC
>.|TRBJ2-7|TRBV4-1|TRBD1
CASSRTGSEQYF
TGCGCCAGCAGCCGGACAGGGTCCGAGCAGTACTTC
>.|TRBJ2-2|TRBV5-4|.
CASRGAGSVTGELFF
TGTGCCAGCAGGGGGGCAGGGTCAGTCACCGGGGAGCTGTTTTTT
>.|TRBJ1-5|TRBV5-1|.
CASSLVGGDQPQHF
TGCGCCAGCAGCTTGGTTGGGGGCGATCAGCCCCAGCATTTT
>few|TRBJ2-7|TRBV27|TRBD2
CASSLWTSGGIPYEQYF
TGTGCCAGCAGTTTATGGACTAGCGGGGGGATACCCTACGAGCAGTACTTC
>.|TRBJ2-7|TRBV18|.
CASSPSRARYEQYF
TGTGCCAGCTCACCATCCAGGGCTAGGTACGAGCAGTACTTC